This T cell receptor beta chain came from a study of blood T cell repertoires in COVID-19. Background on the study: Sample material is recorded as cDNA or gDNA derived from T cells, B-cell-depleted T cells, or PBMCs.

From germline, CDR1 is KGHSH and CDR2 LQKENI. V lost 2 bases to trimming and J lost 1 base, with 8 bases between them. The CDR3 covers 14 residues. As handled by the study authors: From reference gene primer amplification, estimates of nucleated cell counts were derived. Clones were sequenced by immunoSEQ multiplex PCR, and TCRdb holds only the in-frame ones, with some missing. V, J and clone size are taken as reported in that table, and D and trimming were inferred from the DNA itself. The table includes roughly 130,000 clones, about 80% detected once. Sequencing used peripheral blood. J is TRBJ1-1 and V is TRBV18, with unresolved D. This TCR derives from a woman aged 45-65 years with acute or convalescent COVID-19. The CDR3 is CASSPESGNTEAFF. In DNA form, the CDR3 reads TGTGCCAGCTCACCAGAATCAGGGAACACTGAAGCTTTCTTT.